These 12 T cell receptor beta chains originate from one sample sequenced in a study of cytomegalovirus exposure and HLA in healthy donors. The assay was immunoSEQ multiplex PCR, and TCRdb's table has in-frame clones only and misses some. Among about 240,000 clones, around 88% were seen once, and the ten largest hold roughly 1.2%. Sequenced input: PBMCs. The receptors derive from a woman under 40 in good health and CMV-seropositive.

This chain connects TRBV6-1 to TRBJ1-4; no definite D call. Germline lookup yields CDR1 MNHNS and CDR2 SASEGT. The CDR3 has 14 residues. V lost 5 bases and J 3 bases, leaving 10 bases between the germline ends. The CDR3 spells CASSPDKANEKLFF. The DNA for the CDR3 is TGTGCCAGCAGTCCAGACAAGGCTAATGAAAAACTGTTTTTT.

The V and J genes are TRBV10-2 and TRBJ2-7, with D possibly TRBD2 on 6 matching bases. CDR1 is WSHSY and CDR2 is SAAADI in the germline V gene. Trimming pared 4 bases from V and 3 bases from J, leaving 13 bases between. This CDR3 has 14 amino acids. CDR3 protein: CASSGLGGVYEQYF. The CDR3 nucleotides are TGCGCCAGCAGTGGACTCGGGGGTGTCTACGAGCAGTACTTC.

The chain joins TRBV27 to TRBJ1-4; 8 nucleotides agree with TRBD1. From germline, CDR1 is MNHEY and CDR2 SMNVEV (reference sequence). V lost 3 bases to trimming and J lost 14 bases; unmatched junction nucleotides: 11. This CDR3 is 14 amino acids long. Here the CDR3 reads CASSFEGQGAPLFF. CDR3 DNA sequence: TGTGCCAGCAGTTTTGAAGGTCAGGGGGCGCCTCTGTTTTTT.

This clone was counted a few times. The chain carries TRBV5-4 and TRBJ2-7; 9 bases map to TRBD1. From germline, CDR1 is SGHNT and CDR2 YYREEE (reference sequence). The junction had 8 bases not matched to a gene; V was cut back by 4 bases and J by 6 bases. The CDR3 loop spans 14 amino acids. The CDR3 loop is CASSRDREVGEQYF. The CDR3 DNA reads as TGTGCCAGCAGCCGGGACAGGGAGGTAGGCGAGCAGTACTTC.

The chain links TRBV7-9 to TRBJ2-1; 10 nucleotides align to TRBD1. V lost 9 bases to trimming and J lost 6 bases; unmatched junction nucleotides: 14. The germline V gene encodes CDR1 SEHNR and CDR2 FQNEAQ (reference sequence). CDR3 length equals 16 residues. In DNA, the CDR3 is TGTGCCAGTAGCATATGGGACAGGGGTCTTGGCAATGAGCAGTTCTTC. Residues: CASSIWDRGLGNEQFF.

The V call is TRBV27, the J call TRBJ1-1; D uncertain. The germline V and J ends were trimmed by 4 bases and 0 bases, with 12 bases remaining between them. Germline V gene lookup returns CDR1 MNHEY and CDR2 SMNVEV (reference sequence). The CDR3 is 15 amino acids. CDR3 region: CASSWTGVMNTEAFF. CDR3 sequence (DNA): TGTGCCAGCAGTTGGACGGGAGTTATGAACACTGAAGCTTTCTTT.

CDR3 sequence reads: CASSLWSSGRHEQFF. The DNA for the CDR3 is TGTGCCAGCAGTTTATGGTCTAGCGGGAGACATGAGCAGTTCTTC. This sequence joins TRBV28 and TRBJ2-1, with 10 nucleotides matching TRBD2. CDR1 and CDR2 (germline): MDHEN, SYDVKM. Trimming cost V 0 bases and J 8 bases; bases outside gene matches: 4. CDR3 size: 15 residues.

The genes are TRBV5-4 and TRBJ2-7; TRBD2 is a possible D gene (6 bases). Trimming removed 4 bases at V and 0 bases at J, with 11 bases between. The CDR3 is 14 amino acids. The germline V gene has CDR1 SGHNT and CDR2 YYREEE (reference sequence). CDR3 amino acids: CASSQNSGSYEQYF. Written as DNA, the CDR3 is TGTGCCAGCAGCCAAAATAGCGGCTCCTACGAGCAGTACTTC.

The chain employs TRBV7-9 and TRBJ2-5; D unresolved. Trimming removed 2 bases from V and 3 bases from J, with 4 bases in between. Germline V lookup: CDR1 SEHNR, CDR2 FQNEAQ (reference sequence). CDR3 length equals 12 residues. The CDR3 protein is CASSLIEETQYF. CDR3 coding DNA: TGTGCCAGCAGCTTAATAGAAGAGACCCAGTACTTC.

This clone appeared a few times. The chain links TRBV2 to TRBJ2-2, with D possibly matching TRBD2 (6 bases). Trimming pared 6 bases from V and 2 bases from J, leaving 10 bases between. The V gene's germline CDR1 is SNHLY and CDR2 FYNNEI. The CDR3 is 14 residues long. CDR3 residues: CASRGEANTGELFF. The CDR3 region has the DNA TGTGCCAGCAGGGGGGAGGCAAACACCGGGGAGCTGTTTTTT.

The chain couples TRBV19 to TRBJ1-2, with 8 bases fitting TRBD1. J lost 5 bases, V lost 4 bases, and 12 bases had no gene match. The germline V gene has CDR1 LNHDA and CDR2 SQIVND (reference sequence). This CDR3 spans 16 amino acids. CDR3 residues: CASSNPSGGATYGYTF. The CDR3 DNA follows: TGTGCCAGTAGTAATCCTTCAGGGGGCGCGACTTATGGCTACACCTTC.

In DNA form, the CDR3 reads TGCGCCAGCAGCAGGGGACAGGGTGGTGAGCAGTTCTTC. This codes for CASSRGQGGEQFF. This chain links TRBV5-1 with TRBJ2-1; 9 bases fit TRBD1. Trimming cost V 4 bases and J 9 bases; bases outside gene matches: 5. Germline V lookup: CDR1 SGHRS, CDR2 YFSETQ. CDR3 length: 13 amino acids.